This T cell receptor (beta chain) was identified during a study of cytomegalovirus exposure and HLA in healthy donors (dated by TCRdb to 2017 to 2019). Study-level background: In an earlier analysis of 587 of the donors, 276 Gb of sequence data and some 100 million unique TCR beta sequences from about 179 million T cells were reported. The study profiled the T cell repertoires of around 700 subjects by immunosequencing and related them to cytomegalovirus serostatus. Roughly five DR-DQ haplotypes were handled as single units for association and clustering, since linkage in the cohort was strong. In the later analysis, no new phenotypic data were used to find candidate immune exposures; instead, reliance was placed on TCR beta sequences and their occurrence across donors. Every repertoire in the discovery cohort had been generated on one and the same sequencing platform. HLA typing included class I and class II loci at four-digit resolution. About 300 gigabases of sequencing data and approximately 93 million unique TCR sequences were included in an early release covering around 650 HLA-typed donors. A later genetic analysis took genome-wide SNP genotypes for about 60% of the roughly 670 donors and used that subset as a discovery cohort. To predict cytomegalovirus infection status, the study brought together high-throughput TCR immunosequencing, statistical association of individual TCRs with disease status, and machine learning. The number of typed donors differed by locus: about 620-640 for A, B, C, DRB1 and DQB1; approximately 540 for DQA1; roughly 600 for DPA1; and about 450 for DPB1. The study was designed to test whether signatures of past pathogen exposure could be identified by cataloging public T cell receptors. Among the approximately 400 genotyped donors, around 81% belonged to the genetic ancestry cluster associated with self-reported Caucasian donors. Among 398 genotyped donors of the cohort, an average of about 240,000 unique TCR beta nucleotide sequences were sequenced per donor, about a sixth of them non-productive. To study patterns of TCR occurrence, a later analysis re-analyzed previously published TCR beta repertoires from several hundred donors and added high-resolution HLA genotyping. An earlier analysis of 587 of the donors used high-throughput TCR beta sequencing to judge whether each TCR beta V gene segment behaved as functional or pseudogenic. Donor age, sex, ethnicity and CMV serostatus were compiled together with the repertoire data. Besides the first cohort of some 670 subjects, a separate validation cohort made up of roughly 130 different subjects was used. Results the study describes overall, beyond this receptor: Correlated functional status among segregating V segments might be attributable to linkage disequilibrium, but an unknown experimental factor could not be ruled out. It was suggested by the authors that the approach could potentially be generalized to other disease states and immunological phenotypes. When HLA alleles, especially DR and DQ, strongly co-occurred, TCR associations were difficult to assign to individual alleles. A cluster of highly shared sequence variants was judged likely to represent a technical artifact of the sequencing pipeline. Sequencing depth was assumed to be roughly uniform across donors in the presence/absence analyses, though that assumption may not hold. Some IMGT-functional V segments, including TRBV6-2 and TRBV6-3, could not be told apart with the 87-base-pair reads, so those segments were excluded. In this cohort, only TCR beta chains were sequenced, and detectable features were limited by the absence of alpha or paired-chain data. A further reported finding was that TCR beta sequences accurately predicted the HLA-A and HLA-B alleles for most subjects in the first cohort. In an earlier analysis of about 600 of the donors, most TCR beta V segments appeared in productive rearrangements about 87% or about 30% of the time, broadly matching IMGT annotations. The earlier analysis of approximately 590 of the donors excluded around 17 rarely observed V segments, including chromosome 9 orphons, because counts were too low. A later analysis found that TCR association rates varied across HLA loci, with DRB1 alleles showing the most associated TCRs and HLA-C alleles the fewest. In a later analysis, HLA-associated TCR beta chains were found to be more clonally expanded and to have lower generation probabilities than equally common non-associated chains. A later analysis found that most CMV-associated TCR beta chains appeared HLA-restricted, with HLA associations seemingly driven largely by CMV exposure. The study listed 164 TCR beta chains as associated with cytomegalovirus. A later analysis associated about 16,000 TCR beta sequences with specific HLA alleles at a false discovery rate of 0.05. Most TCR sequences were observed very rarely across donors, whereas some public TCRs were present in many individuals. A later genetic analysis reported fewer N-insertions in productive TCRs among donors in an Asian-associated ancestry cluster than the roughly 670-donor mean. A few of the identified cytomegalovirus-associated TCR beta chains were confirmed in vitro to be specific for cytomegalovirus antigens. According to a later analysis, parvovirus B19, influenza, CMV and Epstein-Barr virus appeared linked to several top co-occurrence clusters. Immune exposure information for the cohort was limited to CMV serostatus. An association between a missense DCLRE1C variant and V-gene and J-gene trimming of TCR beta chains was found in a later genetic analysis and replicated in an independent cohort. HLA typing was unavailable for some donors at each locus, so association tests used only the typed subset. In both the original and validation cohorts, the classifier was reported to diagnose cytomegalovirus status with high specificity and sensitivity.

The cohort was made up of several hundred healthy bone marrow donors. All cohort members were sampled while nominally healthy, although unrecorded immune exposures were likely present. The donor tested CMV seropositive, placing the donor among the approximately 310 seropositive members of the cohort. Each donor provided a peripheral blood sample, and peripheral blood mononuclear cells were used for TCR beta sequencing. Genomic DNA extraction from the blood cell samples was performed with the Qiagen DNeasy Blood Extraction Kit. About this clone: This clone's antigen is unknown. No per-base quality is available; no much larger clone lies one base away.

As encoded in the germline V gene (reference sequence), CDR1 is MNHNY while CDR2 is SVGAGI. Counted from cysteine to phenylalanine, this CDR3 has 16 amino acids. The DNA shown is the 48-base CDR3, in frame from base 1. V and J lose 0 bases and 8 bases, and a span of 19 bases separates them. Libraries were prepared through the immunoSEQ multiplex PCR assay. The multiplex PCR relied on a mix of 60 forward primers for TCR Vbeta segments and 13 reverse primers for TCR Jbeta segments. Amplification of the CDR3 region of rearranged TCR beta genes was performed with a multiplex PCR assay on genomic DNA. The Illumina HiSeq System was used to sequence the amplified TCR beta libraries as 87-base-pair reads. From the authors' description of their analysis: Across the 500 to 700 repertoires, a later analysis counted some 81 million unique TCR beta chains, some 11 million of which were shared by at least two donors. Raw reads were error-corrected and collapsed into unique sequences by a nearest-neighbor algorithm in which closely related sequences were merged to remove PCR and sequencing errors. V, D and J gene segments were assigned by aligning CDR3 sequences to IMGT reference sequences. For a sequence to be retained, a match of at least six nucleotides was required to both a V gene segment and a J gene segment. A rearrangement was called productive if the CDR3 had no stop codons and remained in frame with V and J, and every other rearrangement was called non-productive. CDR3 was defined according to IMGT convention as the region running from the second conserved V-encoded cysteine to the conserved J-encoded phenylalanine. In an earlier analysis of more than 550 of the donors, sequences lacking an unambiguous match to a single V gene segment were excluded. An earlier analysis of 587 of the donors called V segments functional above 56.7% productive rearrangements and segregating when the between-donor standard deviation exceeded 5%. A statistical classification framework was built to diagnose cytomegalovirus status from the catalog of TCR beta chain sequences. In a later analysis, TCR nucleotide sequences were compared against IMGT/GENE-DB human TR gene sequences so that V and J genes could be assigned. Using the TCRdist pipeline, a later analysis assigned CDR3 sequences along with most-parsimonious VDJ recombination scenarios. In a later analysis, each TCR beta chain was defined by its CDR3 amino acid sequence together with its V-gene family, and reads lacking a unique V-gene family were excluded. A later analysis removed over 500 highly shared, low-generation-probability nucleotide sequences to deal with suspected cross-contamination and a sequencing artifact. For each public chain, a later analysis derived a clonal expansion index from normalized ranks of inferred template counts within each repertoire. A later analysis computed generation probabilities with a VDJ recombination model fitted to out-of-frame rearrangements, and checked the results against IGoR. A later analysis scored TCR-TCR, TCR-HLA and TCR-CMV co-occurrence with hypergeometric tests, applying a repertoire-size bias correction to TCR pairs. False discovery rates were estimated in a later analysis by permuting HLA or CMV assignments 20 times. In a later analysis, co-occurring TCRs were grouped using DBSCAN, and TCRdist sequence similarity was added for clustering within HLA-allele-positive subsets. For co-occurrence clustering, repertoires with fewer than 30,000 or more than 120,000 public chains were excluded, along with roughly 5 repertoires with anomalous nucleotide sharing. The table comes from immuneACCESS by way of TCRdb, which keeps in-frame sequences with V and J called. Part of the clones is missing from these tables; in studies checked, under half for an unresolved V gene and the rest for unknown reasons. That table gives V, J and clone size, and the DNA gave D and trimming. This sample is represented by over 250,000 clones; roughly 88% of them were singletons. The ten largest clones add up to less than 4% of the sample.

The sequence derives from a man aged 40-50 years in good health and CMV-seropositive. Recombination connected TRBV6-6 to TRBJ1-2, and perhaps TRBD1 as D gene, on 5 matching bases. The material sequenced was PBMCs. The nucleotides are TGTGCCAGCAGTTACTCGCGGGGACGGCGGATTGAGGGCTACACCTTC. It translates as CASSYSRGRRIEGYTF.